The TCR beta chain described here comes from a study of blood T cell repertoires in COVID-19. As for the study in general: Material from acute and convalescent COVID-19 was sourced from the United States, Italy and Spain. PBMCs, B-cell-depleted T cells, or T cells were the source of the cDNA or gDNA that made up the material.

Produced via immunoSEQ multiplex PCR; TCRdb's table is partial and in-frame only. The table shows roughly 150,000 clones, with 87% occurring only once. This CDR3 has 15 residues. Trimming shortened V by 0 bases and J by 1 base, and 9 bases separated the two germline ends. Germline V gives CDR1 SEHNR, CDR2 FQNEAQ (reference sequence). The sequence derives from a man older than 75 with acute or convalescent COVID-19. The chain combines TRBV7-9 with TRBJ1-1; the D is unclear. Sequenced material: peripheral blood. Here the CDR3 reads CASSLASVENTEAFF. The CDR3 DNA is TGTGCCAGCAGCTTAGCCTCGGTTGAGAACACTGAAGCTTTCTTT.